These 2 T cell receptor beta chains were sequenced from one sample in a study of T cell clonotyping in hematopoietic cell transplantation. Produced via immunoSEQ multiplex PCR; TCRdb's table is partial and in-frame only. The sample comprises approximately 8,500 clones, 81% of which are singletons, and approximately 4.6% rests with the top ten. The source was peripheral blood mononuclear cells, collected 180 days after allogeneic stem cell transplant. Receptors originate from a female patient aged 50-59 years who had an allogeneic stem cell transplant from an unrelated donor, so the T cells may come from the graft donor. Some clones in this sample may be carry-over from other donors' samples.

The rearrangement uses TRBV4-3 and TRBJ2-1; D gene ambiguous. The CDR3 is 17 amino acids. V was cut by 4 bases and J by 0 bases, with 16 bases left in between. Germline-derived CDR1 and CDR2 are LGHNA and YSLEER. DNA for the CDR3: TGCGCCAGCAGCCGTTGGCCCAGTAGTAGCTCCTACAATGAGCAGTTCTTC. Translation: CASSRWPSSSSYNEQFF.

The J gene is TRBJ1-3, the V gene TRBV2; D is perhaps TRBD1 (5 bases). Germline loops: CDR1 SNHLY, CDR2 FYNNEI. The V end was cut by 6 bases, the J end by 4 bases, with 22 bases between. This CDR3 is built from 17 residues. The CDR3 protein is CASSDRFTGVNGNTIYF. The DNA for the CDR3 is TGTGCCAGCAGCGACCGATTTACAGGTGTGAACGGAAACACCATATATTTT.